What follows are 17 T cell receptor beta chains derived from one specimen sequenced in a study of T cells after yellow fever vaccination. TCRdb used MiXCR to reprocess the 5' RACE reads, holding one entry per CDR3 protein. Of approximately 69,000 distinct CDR3 sequences in the sample, about 6% were seen once. The material sequenced was CD4+ T cells sorted from PBMCs, taken approximately 15 days after the first yellow fever vaccination. Source of these receptors: a man aged 18 to 29 who received the YFV17D yellow fever vaccine.

Ten or more counts support this clonotype. The chain employs TRBV5-1 and TRBJ2-5; TRBD2 matches 13 bases. Germline CDR1 and CDR2: SGHRS and YFSETQ. This CDR3 spans 15 amino acids. Losses at the gene ends were 4 bases for V and 7 bases for J; bases not matched to a gene: 7. The CDR3 nucleotides read TGCGCCAGCAGCCGGACTAGCGGGGGTCCGGGGACCCAGTACTTC. Translating gives CASSRTSGGPGTQYF.

This clonotype was counted ten times or more. The CDR3 DNA reads TGTGCCAGCAGCTCATCACCTTTAGTGGAGCCCCAGCATTTT. Amino acids: CASSSSPLVEPQHF. The chain combines TRBV7-2 with TRBJ1-5; unclear D gene. CDR3 length: 14 amino acids. CDR1 and CDR2 (germline): SGHTA, FQGNSA. With 4 bases removed from V and 8 bases from J, the gap between germline ends came to 15 bases.

This clonotype was recorded many times. This chain links TRBV20-1 with TRBJ1-1, with D unclear. The CDR3 is 12 amino acids. Trimming took 6 bases from V and 7 from J, leaving 15 bases between them. In germline, CDR1 is DFQATT, CDR2 SNEGSKA (reference sequence). The CDR3 protein is CSAPSDRSEAFF. For the CDR3, the DNA is TGCAGTGCCCCGTCGGATAGGAGTGAAGCTTTCTTT.

This clonotype ranks as medium-sized. The V and J genes are TRBV6-2 or TRBV6-3 and TRBJ1-6; D is possibly TRBD1 (5 bases). Trimming left V 0 bases short and J 9 bases short, with 9 bases between. This CDR3 has 14 residues. Germline V gene sequence: CDR1 MNHEY, CDR2 SVGEGT. CDR3 amino acids: CASSYSGGTSPLHF. The CDR3 bases are TGTGCCAGCAGTTACTCGGGGGGGACTTCACCCCTCCACTTT.

There are many counts of this clonotype. J is TRBJ1-2 and V is TRBV11-1, with D possibly being TRBD1 (6 bases). The V and J ends lost 4 bases and 0 bases respectively, with 12 bases between them. Germline lookup yields CDR1 SGHAT and CDR2 FQDESV (reference sequence). The CDR3 is 15 residues long. The chain's CDR3 is CASSSLRDTNYGYTF. In DNA form, the CDR3 reads TGTGCCAGCAGCTCCCTCAGGGACACTAACTATGGCTACACCTTC.

There are many counts of this clonotype. This chain connects TRBV7-2 to TRBJ2-3; 10 nucleotides align to TRBD1. The CDR3 consists of 15 residues. V lost 3 bases, J lost 4 bases, and 4 bases stayed unmatched. The germline V gene encodes CDR1 SGHTA and CDR2 FQGNSA. For the CDR3, the DNA is TGTGCCAGCAGCTTCCCGGGACAGGGGCCAGATACGCAGTATTTT. Its translation: CASSFPGQGPDTQYF.

This clonotype was counted ten times or more. J is TRBJ2-7 and V is TRBV6-5; TRBD2 agrees at 8 bases. The trim removed 7 bases at V and 2 bases at J, leaving 4 bases unmatched. Germline CDR1 and CDR2: MNHEY and SVGAGI. The CDR3 runs to 13 residues. In DNA form, the CDR3 reads TGTGCCAGCACCCCAGCGGGGGCCTACGAGCAGTACTTC. The encoded protein is CASTPAGAYEQYF.

This clonotype appeared many times. The chain is built from TRBV5-1 and TRBJ1-1; the D gene is possibly TRBD1 (5 bases). The V and J ends lost 0 bases and 6 bases respectively, with 18 bases between them. This CDR3 comprises 16 residues. Per germline, CDR1 SGHRS and CDR2 YFSETQ. The CDR3: CASSLAGTAVRAEAFF. The DNA for the CDR3 is TGCGCCAGCAGCTTGGCCGGGACGGCGGTCCGGGCTGAAGCTTTCTTT.

This clonotype appeared many times. This sequence joins TRBV29-1 and TRBJ2-5; D possibly uses TRBD1 or TRBD2 (5 bases each). The CDR3 totals 12 residues. Deletions cut 6 bases from V and 4 bases from J, with 12 bases between. The V gene's germline CDR1 is SQVTM and CDR2 ANQGSEA. The CDR3 DNA reads as TGCAGCGTGCTAGGGGACGGAGAGACCCAGTACTTC. Amino acids: CSVLGDGETQYF.

The J gene is TRBJ2-3, the V gene TRBV5-4; 8 bases are shared with TRBD1. This CDR3 is 16 amino acids long. J gave up 3 bases and V 1 base, and 7 bases lay outside the gene matches. The germline CDR1 and CDR2 sequences are SGHNT and YYREEE (reference sequence). CDR3 sequence reads: CASSLLIQGATDTQYF. The CDR3 DNA sequence: TGTGCCAGCAGCTTGTTGATCCAGGGGGCGACAGATACGCAGTATTTT. Variable domain in full (rest from reference TRBV5-4 and TRBJ2-3): ETGVTQSPTHLIKTRGQQVTLRCSSQSGHNTVSWYQQALGQGPQFIFQYYREEENGRGNFPPRFSGLQFPNYSSELNVNALELDDSALYLCASSLLIQGATDTQYFGPGTRLTVL.

This clonotype was counted many times. The chain links TRBV27 to TRBJ2-7; possibly TRBD2 for D (5 bases). CDR1 MNHEY and CDR2 SMNVEV come from the germline V gene (reference sequence). V was trimmed by 0 bases and J by 5 bases, leaving 17 bases between them. The CDR3 extends over 16 amino acids. The CDR3 coding sequence is TGTGCCAGCAGTTTATCCCTAGCTAGCCCATCTCACGAGCAGTACTTC. The encoded protein is CASSLSLASPSHEQYF.

This clonotype was recorded many times. The CDR3 protein is CASTDQGVGGYTF. Written as DNA, the CDR3 is TGTGCCAGCACCGATCAGGGAGTTGGTGGCTACACCTTC. The chain is built from TRBV11-2 and TRBJ1-2, with D possibly being TRBD1 (5 bases). The CDR3 is 13 residues long. V lost 7 bases, J lost 7 bases, and 16 bases lay in between. Germline lookup yields CDR1 SGHAT and CDR2 FQNNGV.

This clonotype was observed many times. The CDR3 nucleotides read TGTGCCAGCAGTGTAACAGGGAGCTCCTACAATGAGCAGTTCTTC. Its translation is CASSVTGSSYNEQFF. The chain is built from TRBV12-3 or TRBV12-4 and TRBJ2-1, with D perhaps TRBD1 (6 bases). The CDR3 runs to 15 residues. Trimming removed 5 bases from V and 0 bases from J, with 11 bases in between.

This clonotype was counted many times. J is TRBJ2-6 and V is TRBV5-1; tentative D call: TRBD2 (6 bases). Germline CDR1 is SGHRS and CDR2 is YFSETQ. This CDR3 has 15 amino acids. Trimming stripped 2 bases from V and 4 bases from J, with 10 bases between. The CDR3 DNA follows: TGCGCCAGCAGCTTAGGAGGGTACGGGGCCAACGTCCTGACTTTC. It yields the protein CASSLGGYGANVLTF.

This clonotype has more than one count but fewer than ten. The rearrangement joins TRBV18 to TRBJ2-1; D might be TRBD2 (6 bases). Germline assignment: CDR1 KGHSH and CDR2 LQKENI. The CDR3 runs 15 residues. Trimming removed 6 bases at V and 5 bases at J, with 17 bases between. The CDR3 sequence: CASSRGTSQNNEQFF. The CDR3 nucleotides are TGTGCCAGCTCCCGGGGGACGAGTCAGAACAATGAGCAGTTCTTC.

This clonotype has at least ten counts. Written as DNA, the CDR3 is TGTGCCACCAGTGATAGTCTGGGGGCGGCCACTGAAGCTTTCTTT. It yields the protein CATSDSLGAATEAFF. V and J are TRBV24-1 and TRBJ1-1; possibly TRBD1 for D (6 bases). Trimming took 3 bases from V and 4 from J, leaving 14 bases between them. In germline, CDR1 is KGHDR, CDR2 SFDVKD. The CDR3 covers 15 residues.

This clonotype was detected many times. The rearrangement uses TRBV20-1 and TRBJ2-3; D is ambiguous. The germline V gene has CDR1 DFQATT and CDR2 SNEGSKA (reference sequence). The CDR3 covers 13 residues. V was clipped by 4 bases and J by 2 bases, with 10 bases between them. This CDR3 is CSATPPYTDTQYF. CDR3 DNA sequence: TGCAGTGCTACCCCCCCCTACACAGATACGCAGTATTTT.